Sequencing of this TCR beta chain was carried out in a study of blood T cell repertoires in COVID-19. Study at large: Whether acute or convalescent, the COVID-19 samples came from the United States, Italy and Spain.

Sequencing was performed with immunoSEQ multiplex PCR; in TCRdb, only in-frame clones are kept and a portion is missing. The table records fewer than 90,000 clones, 90% to 95% of them present only once. The ends lost 8 bases at V and 4 bases at J; junction bases unmatched: 12. Germline CDR1 MNHEY, CDR2 SVGAGI. This CDR3 is built from 15 residues. The chain carries TRBV6-5 and TRBJ2-7, with 9 nucleotides matching TRBD1. The receptor's source is a human donor with active COVID-19. The donor label of this sample is uncertain. Sample: peripheral blood. The CDR3 protein is CASRRGGQGVYEQYF. DNA of the CDR3: TGTGCCAGCCGAAGGGGGGGACAGGGTGTTTACGAGCAGTACTTC.